One T cell receptor (beta chain) is described in this entry. The data were taken from a study of blood T cell repertoires in COVID-19. In the study overall: The analysed material was cDNA or gDNA that came from T cells, B-cell-depleted T cells, or PBMCs.

Original methodology: Counts of nucleated cells, estimated from reference gene primer amplification, were obtained. Using immunoSEQ multiplex PCR, the repertoire was profiled, and TCRdb retains in-frame clones only, with some absent. The V and J calls and clone size were taken over from that table, and D and trimming were inferred from the DNA. Of about 68,000 clones detected, 60% to 85% appear once; the ten largest clones hold less than 25%. CDR3 length: 18 residues. CDR1 and CDR2 from the germline V gene are SGHRS and YFSETQ. V was cut by 3 bases and J by 1 base, with 20 bases left in between. This clonotype was obtained from a human donor in a cohort sampled during active COVID-19. Sequencing was performed on peripheral blood. The rearrangement links TRBV5-1 to TRBJ2-4; possible D gene TRBD1, 6 bases. The CDR3 loop reads CASSSDPGQGSAKNIQYF. In DNA, the CDR3 is TGCGCCAGCAGCTCAGACCCGGGACAAGGCTCGGCCAAAAACATTCAGTACTTC.